These T cell receptor beta chains were read from a single sample in a study of cytomegalovirus exposure and HLA in healthy donors. Assay used: immunoSEQ multiplex PCR; TCRdb lists only in-frame clones, some missing. The sample contains around 250,000 clones, around 90% of which appear only once. The sample taken for sequencing was PBMCs. These receptors all stem from a woman under 30 in good health and CMV-seronegative. CDR3s include the opening cysteine and the closing phenylalanine or tryptophan. A D gene is named only where the DNA matches it firmly.

cdr3_aa: CASSLSLPEGTDTQYF; d_call: NA; j_call: TRBJ2-3; v_call: TRBV14; cdr3_length: 16
cdr3_aa: CASSEAGQGIGGELFF; d_call: TRBD1; j_call: TRBJ2-2; v_call: TRBV2; cdr3_length: 16
cdr3_aa: CAISEDRGYQPQHF; d_call: TRBD1; j_call: TRBJ1-5; v_call: TRBV10-3; cdr3_length: 14
cdr3_aa: CASSSDTYTEAFF; d_call: NA; j_call: TRBJ1-1; v_call: TRBV5-8; cdr3_length: 13
cdr3_aa: CASSRGQDTDTQYF; d_call: TRBD1; j_call: TRBJ2-3; v_call: TRBV5-4; cdr3_length: 14
cdr3_aa: CASSLLGGAFSDTQYF; d_call: NA; j_call: TRBJ2-3; v_call: TRBV27; cdr3_length: 16
cdr3_aa: CASQDLGLTEAFF; d_call: NA; j_call: TRBJ1-1; v_call: TRBV6-1; cdr3_length: 13
cdr3_aa: CASSHPATTGSGYTF; d_call: TRBD1; j_call: TRBJ1-2; v_call: TRBV4-1; cdr3_length: 15
cdr3_aa: CASSLKTGGADTQYF; d_call: TRBD1; j_call: TRBJ2-3; v_call: TRBV5-4; cdr3_length: 15
cdr3_aa: CASSSTYGTGSYNEQFF; d_call: TRBD1; j_call: TRBJ2-1; v_call: TRBV5-1; cdr3_length: 17
cdr3_aa: CASSEADIETQYF; d_call: NA; j_call: TRBJ2-5; v_call: TRBV6-1; cdr3_length: 13
cdr3_aa: CASGTGTGNSPLHF; d_call: TRBD1; j_call: TRBJ1-6; v_call: TRBV28; cdr3_length: 14
cdr3_aa: CASSQEVGSEAFF; d_call: NA; j_call: TRBJ1-1; v_call: TRBV5-4; cdr3_length: 13